The 9 T cell receptor beta chains presented below share a single source sample, sequenced in a study of beta chain features in type 1 diabetes. The authors reverse transcribed all of the isolated RNA, so sequencing captured expressed TCRB transcripts. The data were produced by immunoSEQ multiplex PCR, yet TCRdb's version contains in-frame clones alone and is incomplete. The table has 970,000 or so clones, under 20% seen once. The sample taken for sequencing was naive CD4+ T cells from blood. The receptors come from a woman younger than 35 in good health.

This clone was counted between two and nine times. The gene calls are TRBV19 and TRBJ1-5, with 7 positions matching TRBD1. CDR3 size: 15 residues. V lost 5 bases, J lost 6 bases, and 10 bases stayed unmatched. Germline V gene lookup returns CDR1 LNHDA and CDR2 SQIVND (reference sequence). The CDR3 sequence is CASSPRQGNGQPQHF. CDR3 bases: TGTGCCAGTAGTCCCCGACAGGGAAATGGTCAGCCCCAGCATTTT.

This clone has more than one count but fewer than ten. J is TRBJ1-1 and V is TRBV7-6; D uncertain. The length of the CDR3 is 14 residues. Germline V gene sequence: CDR1 SGHVS, CDR2 FNYEAQ. Trimming left V 6 bases short and J 5 bases short, with 16 bases between. The chain's CDR3 is CASRRTESATEAFF. The CDR3 DNA follows: TGTGCCAGCAGGCGAACTGAATCGGCGACTGAAGCTTTCTTT.

A few counts support this clone. The chain links TRBV28 to TRBJ2-1; D remains ambiguous. This CDR3 has 11 residues. From germline, CDR1 is MDHEN and CDR2 SYDVKM. V lost 5 bases and J lost 10, with 9 bases in between. In nucleotides, the CDR3 is TGTGCCAGCAGTCATAGACAAGAGCAGTTCTTC. As protein: CASSHRQEQFF.

This clone was seen a handful of times. The V and J genes are TRBV18 and TRBJ2-7, with TRBD2 identical over 9 bases. This CDR3 has 17 residues. The germline gives CDR1 KGHSH, CDR2 LQKENI. V shed 1 base and J 0 bases; nucleotides not matched to a gene: 7. CDR3 residues: CASSPQAGLANSYEQYF. In nucleotides, the CDR3 is TGTGCCAGCTCACCACAAGCCGGACTAGCGAACTCCTACGAGCAGTACTTC.

This clone has just a few counts. J is TRBJ1-3 and V is TRBV2; D is uncertain. CDR3 length: 14 residues. Between the trimmed V and J ends, which lost 3 bases and 0 bases, there was a span of 6 bases. CDR1 and CDR2 (germline): SNHLY, FYNNEI. The CDR3 DNA reads as TGTGCCAGCAGTGATCCCGGCTCTGGAAACACCATATATTTT. It translates to CASSDPGSGNTIYF.

The genes are TRBV7-2 and TRBJ2-5, with TRBD1 identical over 7 bases. Germline lookup yields CDR1 SGHTA and CDR2 FQGNSA. There are 15 residues in the CDR3. The ends lost 5 bases at V and 8 bases at J; junction bases unmatched: 14. CDR3 loop: CASSKEPGQLFTQYF. The CDR3 DNA sequence: TGTGCCAGCAGCAAAGAGCCGGGACAGCTCTTTACCCAGTACTTC. The full variable domain, its missing parts supplied by reference TRBV7-2 and TRBJ2-5, is GAGVSQSPSNKVTEKGKDVELRCDPISGHTALYWYRQSLGQGLEFLIYFQGNSAPDKSGLPSDRFSAERTGGSVSTLTIQRTQQEDSAVYLCASSKEPGQLFTQYFGPGTRLLVL.

V gene TRBV7-8 combines with J gene TRBJ2-1, with 9 bases identical to TRBD2. Trimming removed 3 bases from V and 9 bases from J; junction bases left unmatched: 6. The CDR3 runs to 14 residues. The germline V gene has CDR1 SGHVS and CDR2 FQNEAQ. The CDR3 reads CASSLGLALGEQFF. CDR3 DNA sequence: TGTGCCAGCAGCTTGGGACTAGCCTTAGGTGAGCAGTTCTTC.

The chain uses TRBV28 and TRBJ1-2, with unresolved D. The CDR3 extends over 15 amino acids. Germline V gives CDR1 MDHEN, CDR2 SYDVKM. Trimming took 3 bases from V and 4 from J, leaving 15 bases between them. CDR3 DNA sequence: TGTGCCAGCAGTTTTAGCTCGCTCCCCACCTATGGCTACACCTTC. Translation: CASSFSSLPTYGYTF.

The rearrangement links TRBV2 to TRBJ1-3; a possible D gene is TRBD1 (5 bases). The V gene lost 7 bases and the J gene lost 2 bases, with 15 bases spanning the gap. CDR3 length equals 15 residues. Per the germline V gene, CDR1 is SNHLY and CDR2 is FYNNEI. The DNA for the CDR3 is TGTGCCAGCATTCAGGGCAGGGTGCCTGGAAACACCATATATTTT. It yields the protein CASIQGRVPGNTIYF.